This T cell receptor (beta chain) stems from a study of identical twins. Whole-study findings and limits: Out-of-frame alpha sequences shared between twins exhibited an excess of low generation probability. The study based its conclusions on cross-sectional statistical analysis and did not follow the same donors. Zero-insertion analyses were open to partial confounding by invariant MAIT and iNKT cells.

Healthy Caucasian donors formed the entire cohort. Worth noting for this clonotype: Its antigen is unknown.

TCRdb ran MiXCR on the 5' RACE reads and lists one entry per CDR3 protein. Here the sample spans fewer than 550,000 distinct CDR3 sequences, 12% to 15% being singletons. Germline assignment: CDR1 MNHNS and CDR2 SASEGT. This CDR3 has 13 residues. V lost 10 bases and J lost 4, with 16 bases in between. These same records also appear under a second study, on yellow fever vaccine responses in identical twins.

The sample consisted of CD4+ T cells sorted from blood. V usage is TRBV6-1 and J usage is TRBJ1-1, with TRBD1 as a possible D gene (6 bases). This clonotype was sampled from a woman aged 18 to 35 in good health. In DNA form, the CDR3 reads TGTGCCATCGCGGCAGGGGCACTCACTGAAGCTTTCTTT. Protein product: CAIAAGALTEAFF.